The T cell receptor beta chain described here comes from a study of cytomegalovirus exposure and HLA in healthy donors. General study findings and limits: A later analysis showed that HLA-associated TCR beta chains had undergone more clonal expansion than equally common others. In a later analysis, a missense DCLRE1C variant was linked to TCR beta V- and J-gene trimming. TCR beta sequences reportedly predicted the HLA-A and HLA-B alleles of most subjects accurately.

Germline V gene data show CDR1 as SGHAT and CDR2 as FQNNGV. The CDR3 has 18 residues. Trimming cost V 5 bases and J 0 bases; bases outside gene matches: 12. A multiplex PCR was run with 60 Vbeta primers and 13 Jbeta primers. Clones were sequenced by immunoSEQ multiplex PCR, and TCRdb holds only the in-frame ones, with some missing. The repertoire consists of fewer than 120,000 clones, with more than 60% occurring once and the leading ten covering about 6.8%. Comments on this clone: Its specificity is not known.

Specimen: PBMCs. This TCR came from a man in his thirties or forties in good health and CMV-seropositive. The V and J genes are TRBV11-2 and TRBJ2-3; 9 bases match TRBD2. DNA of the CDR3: TGTGCCAGCAGCCCAGGCGTAGCGGGGGAACGTAGCACAGATACGCAGTATTTT. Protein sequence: CASSPGVAGERSTDTQYF.